The sequence of this T cell receptor beta chain was determined in a study of cytomegalovirus exposure and HLA in healthy donors. Study observations and caveats: With high specificity and sensitivity, the classifier reportedly diagnosed cytomegalovirus status.

V dropped 4 bases and J dropped 0; count of bases not matched to a gene: 10. This CDR3 contains 17 residues. Germline lookup yields CDR1 SGDLS and CDR2 YYNGEE. Profiled with immunoSEQ multiplex PCR; TCRdb holds only in-frame clones, not every one. The sample records some 68,000 clones, around 96% being singletons. Details on this clone: Its specificity is not known.

The V call is TRBV9, the J call TRBJ2-1, with 7 bases lining up with TRBD1. This clonotype was sampled from a man between 18 and 29 years old in good health and CMV-seropositive. The sample consisted of PBMCs. CDR3 residues: CASSPRQGSSSYNEQFF. The CDR3 nucleotides are TGTGCCAGCAGCCCCCGACAGGGATCGAGCTCCTACAATGAGCAGTTCTTC.